This T cell receptor beta chain was identified in a study of cytomegalovirus exposure and HLA in healthy donors. Broader study findings: TCR beta V segments were, for the most part, productive about 87% or about 30% of the time in an earlier analysis. Follow-up analysis later connected one missense variant in DCLRE1C with trimming of TCR beta V- and J-genes. A later analysis appeared to link common viral pathogens to several of the most significant clusters.

Notes on this clone: The antigen remains undetermined.

This PCR relied on a set of 60 Vbeta primers and 13 Jbeta primers. This table comes from immunoSEQ multiplex PCR, and its TCRdb copy is limited to in-frame clones, with some not included. In total, the table holds 55,000 to 75,000 clones. CDR3 length: 15 amino acids. Germline V gene lookup returns CDR1 MNHEY and CDR2 SVGAGI. V was pared by 5 bases and J by 3 bases, with 17 bases between. J is TRBJ2-7 and V is TRBV6-5; D is perhaps TRBD2 (6 bases). This TCR was recovered from a male donor in good health and CMV-seronegative. The specimen sequenced was PBMCs. The CDR3, as DNA: TGTGCCAGCAGTCGAACCCTAGCGCCCGGCTACGAGCAGTACTTC. Protein product: CASSRTLAPGYEQYF.